These 4 T cell receptor beta chains originate from one sample sequenced in a study of cytomegalovirus exposure and HLA in healthy donors. Profiled with immunoSEQ multiplex PCR; TCRdb holds only in-frame clones, not every one. This sample has over 120,000 clones, with over 90% found just once. The specimen sequenced was PBMCs. These receptors were obtained from a man aged 18-30 years in good health and CMV-seropositive.

The chain recombines TRBV25-1 with TRBJ2-5, with 10 bases matching TRBD1. This CDR3 has 15 amino acids. CDR1 and CDR2 from the germline V gene are MGHDK and SYGVNS. V lost 4 bases to trimming and J lost 7 bases; unmatched junction nucleotides: 9. CDR3 sequence (DNA): TGTGCCAGCAGTGCCGGGACAGGGGCGCAGGGGACCCAGTACTTC. Protein product: CASSAGTGAQGTQYF.

The chain is built from TRBV28 and TRBJ1-6, with D possibly TRBD1 on 5 matching bases. The CDR3 consists of 14 residues. Trimming took 2 bases from V and 8 from J, leaving 10 bases between them. CDR1 is MDHEN and CDR2 is SYDVKM in the germline V gene. The CDR3 loop reads CASSLGQGDSPLHF. The CDR3, as DNA: TGTGCCAGCAGTTTAGGGCAGGGTGATTCACCCCTCCACTTT.

Here the CDR3 reads CASSEGLFEQYF. In nucleotides, the CDR3 is TGTGCCAGCAGTGAAGGGCTGTTCGAGCAGTACTTC. The chain recombines TRBV2 with TRBJ2-7; no definite D call. The CDR3 spans 12 residues. Germline assignment: CDR1 SNHLY and CDR2 FYNNEI. With 1 base removed from V and 6 bases from J, the gap between germline ends came to 7 bases. Supplemented by reference TRBV2 and TRBJ2-7, the full variable domain reads EPEVTQTPSHQVTQMGQEVILRCVPISNHLYFYWYRQILGQKVEFLVSFYNNEISEKSEIFDDQFSVERPDGSNFTLKIRSTKLEDSAMYFCASSEGLFEQYFGPGTRLTVT.

V and J are TRBV6-6 and TRBJ2-7; D possibly corresponds to TRBD1 (6 bases). V was shortened by 4 bases and J by 2 bases, with 18 bases between the two germline ends. Germline CDR1 and CDR2: MNHNY and SVGAGI (reference sequence). The CDR3 covers 16 residues. The CDR3 loop reads CASSLSIAGVTYEQYF. Written as DNA, the CDR3 is TGTGCCAGCAGTTTGAGTATTGCAGGGGTCACCTACGAGCAGTACTTC.